This T cell receptor beta chain stems from a study of T cell changes during pregnancy in multiple sclerosis. TCRdb's copy holds only in-frame clones and misses some; the assay was immunoSEQ multiplex PCR. The sample contains 50,000 to 70,000 clones, around 92% of which appear only once. This clone occurred once. The CDR3 contains 15 residues. Looked up from germline, CDR1 is LNHDA and CDR2 is SQIVND (reference sequence). The trim removed 5 bases at V and 4 bases at J, leaving 9 bases unmatched. This sequence was found in a female donor with multiple sclerosis, enrolled in a pregnancy study. Material: peripheral blood, obtained in the first trimester of pregnancy. The chain recombines TRBV19 with TRBJ1-2; 8 bases match TRBD1. CDR3 DNA sequence: TGTGCCAGTAGTCTTTCGACAGGGGAAATCTATGGCTACACCTTC. Its translation is CASSLSTGEIYGYTF.